These 30 T cell receptor beta chains came from one sample sequenced in a study of read filtering for tumor transcriptome and immune sequencing. From 350 to 500 ng of RNA, a library with molecular barcoded alpha/delta and beta/gamma adaptors was made. TCRdb ran MiXCR on the reads and lists one entry per CDR3 protein. The sample yields 60,000 to 80,000 distinct CDR3 sequences, approximately 15% seen once. The sample consisted of a population of CD138-negative cells sorted from bone marrow. The receptors shown here come from a donor aged 40 or over with multiple myeloma.

This clonotype was observed at least ten times. The V and J genes are TRBV5-1 and TRBJ1-5; 7 bases fit TRBD1. The V gene end was trimmed by 4 bases and the J gene end by 0 bases; junction bases not matched to a gene: 4. Germline lookup yields CDR1 SGHRS and CDR2 YFSETQ. This CDR3 is built from 15 residues. In DNA, the CDR3 is TGCGCCAGCAGCCCAGGGACAGTTAGCAATCAGCCCCAGCATTTT. Translated: CASSPGTVSNQPQHF.

On this clonotype itself: This likely comes from a read error, as the CDR3 has no conserved phenylalanine or tryptophan at its end. This chain joins TRBV7-2 and TRBJ2-1, with 7 bases that match TRBD2. Germline trimming cut 5 bases from V and 2 bases from J; bases unmatched to any gene: 6. Germline CDR1 SGHTA, CDR2 FQGNSA. This CDR3 is 15 amino acids long. The CDR3 sequence: CASSLVSGPYNEQFL. Written as DNA, the CDR3 is TGTGCCAGCAGCCTCGTTAGCGGGCCCTACAATGAGCAGTTCCTC.

A remark on this clonotype: A single base separates this from a much larger clone, so it may be a read error. The rearrangement uses TRBV20-1 and TRBJ2-1; no firm D call. From germline, CDR1 is DFQATT and CDR2 SNEGSKA (reference sequence). CDR3 size: 16 residues. CDR3 residues: CSARPPTAEIYNGQFF. The DNA for the CDR3 is TGCAGTGCTAGACCCCCAACCGCGGAGATCTACAATGGGCAGTTCTTC.

This clonotype occurred a few times. The CDR3 nucleotides read TGTGCCAGCAGCTTGGGAGAGGCTAGCGGGAGAGCCCGGGAGCAGTTCTTC. Its translation: CASSLGEASGRAREQFF. This chain connects TRBV7-9 to TRBJ2-1; TRBD2 aligns across 10 bases. The CDR3 extends over 17 amino acids. From germline, CDR1 is SEHNR and CDR2 FQNEAQ (reference sequence). Germline trimming cut 3 bases from V and 10 bases from J; bases unmatched to any gene: 15.

This sequence joins TRBV20-1 and TRBJ1-1; D ambiguous. Per germline, CDR1 DFQATT and CDR2 SNEGSKA (reference sequence). With 3 bases removed from V and 6 bases from J, the gap between germline ends came to 11 bases. There are 12 residues in the CDR3. CDR3 sequence reads: CSARSGRSEAFF. CDR3 in DNA: TGCAGTGCTAGGTCCGGGAGGTCTGAAGCTTTCTTT.

This clonotype was observed many times. V and J are TRBV2 and TRBJ2-1; no reliable D call. Germline V gene data show CDR1 as SNHLY and CDR2 as FYNNEI. CDR3 size: 11 residues. V lost 4 bases, J lost 6 bases, and 4 bases lay in between. Here the CDR3 reads CASSVSNEQFF. DNA of the CDR3: TGTGCCAGCAGTGTGAGCAATGAGCAGTTCTTC.

This clonotype turned up a few times. The chain links TRBV3-1 to TRBJ2-1; TRBD2 might be the D (7 bases). This CDR3 has 17 amino acids. Trimming pared 0 bases from V and 2 bases from J, leaving 14 bases between. In germline, CDR1 is LGHDT, CDR2 YNNKEL (reference sequence). This CDR3 reads CASSQEGTGGAYNEQFF. The CDR3 DNA follows: TGTGCCAGCAGCCAAGAGGGTACGGGGGGCGCCTACAATGAGCAGTTCTTC.

V and J are TRBV6-2 or TRBV6-3 and TRBJ2-1; D is uncertain. Germline lookup yields CDR1 MNHEY and CDR2 SVGEGT. Trimming took 8 bases from V and 8 from J, leaving 16 bases between them. This CDR3 region has 13 residues. CDR3 sequence reads: CASGVGRVDEQFF. For the CDR3, the DNA is TGTGCCAGCGGGGTTGGCCGGGTCGATGAGCAGTTCTTC.

This clonotype was detected many times. The chain couples TRBV18 to TRBJ1-4, with D hard to call. The germline V gene has CDR1 KGHSH and CDR2 LQKENI. The CDR3 has 16 amino acids. The V and J ends lost 4 bases and 8 bases respectively, with 20 bases between them. The CDR3 spells CASSQDGPNNYEKLFF. CDR3 DNA: TGTGCCAGCTCACAGGACGGCCCGAACAACTACGAAAAACTGTTTTTT.

This clonotype was detected ten times or more. The V call is TRBV6-6, the J call TRBJ2-7, with a possible D match to TRBD1 (5 bases). The V end was cut by 6 bases, the J end by 4 bases, with 7 bases between. The CDR3 totals 11 residues. Germline CDR1 MNHNY, CDR2 SVGAGI (reference sequence). CDR3 residues: CASRKGYEQYF. CDR3 bases: TGTGCCAGCAGAAAGGGGTACGAGCAGTACTTC.

This clonotype was seen ten or more times. The germline gene is not matched at one end of the junction; a read error may be the cause. CDR3 bases: TGTGCCAGCAGCTTGGGACAGAGTGAAGCTTTCTTT. Amino acids: CASSLGQSEAFF. The chain joins TRBV5-1 to TRBJ1-1; the match to TRBD1 covers 7 bases. The CDR3 loop spans 12 amino acids. Germline CDR1 is SGHRS and CDR2 is YFSETQ. The whole variable domain, remainder taken from reference TRBV5-1 and TRBJ1-1, is KAGVTQTPRYLIKTRGQQVTLSCSPISGHRSVSWYQQTPGQGLQFLFEYFSETQRNKGNFPGRFSGRQFSNSRSEMNVSTLELGDSALYLCASSLGQSEAFFGQGTRLTVV.

This clonotype was counted a few times. This sequence joins TRBV11-2 and TRBJ2-2; no reliable D call. Trimming pared 8 bases from V and 6 bases from J, leaving 7 bases between. The length of the CDR3 is 11 residues. CDR1 is SGHAT, CDR2 FQNNGV, per germline. CDR3 bases: TGTGCCAGCGGACGGCCCGGGGAGCTGTTTTTT. Protein: CASGRPGELFF.

In this sample, this clonotype turned up many times. This chain connects TRBV24-1 to TRBJ2-1; 7 bases line up with TRBD1. CDR3 length: 14 residues. Germline values: CDR1 KGHDR, CDR2 SFDVKD. V was pared by 10 bases and J by 6 bases, with 11 bases of the junction left unmatched. CDR3 DNA sequence: TGTGCCACTCAAAATACAGGGGCCTCCAATGAGCAGTTCTTC. Its protein product is CATQNTGASNEQFF.

This clonotype was counted at least ten times. The chain combines TRBV6-6 with TRBJ2-2, with D unresolved. The CDR3 has 14 residues. V was trimmed by 1 base and J by 9 bases, leaving 12 bases between them. The germline V gene has CDR1 MNHNY and CDR2 SVGAGI (reference sequence). CDR3 amino acids: CASSYFPRKRELFF. The CDR3 DNA reads TGTGCCAGCAGTTACTTCCCGAGGAAGCGGGAGCTGTTTTTT.

This clonotype was seen many times. This chain links TRBV7-2 with TRBJ2-3; no definite D call. V dropped 5 bases and J dropped 0 bases, with 12 bases sitting between them. CDR1 and CDR2 from the germline V gene are SGHTA and FQGNSA. CDR3 length: 15 residues. The CDR3 DNA sequence: TGTGCCAGCAGCCCCACGATGGGGAGCACAGATACGCAGTATTTT. This codes for CASSPTMGSTDTQYF.

With regard to this clonotype: An end of the junction does not agree with germline; a read error may underlie this. The V call is TRBV14, the J call TRBJ1-1, with D uncertain. Germline assignment: CDR1 SGHDN and CDR2 FVKESK. The CDR3 sequence is 15 residues long. The CDR3 DNA reads TGCGCCAGCAGCCGAGCTCGGCAGATGAACACTGAAGCTTTCTTT. Translation: CASSRARQMNTEAFF. Full variable domain (rest looked up from reference TRBV14 and TRBJ1-1): EAGVTQFPSHSVIEKGQTVTLRCDPISGHDNLYWYRRVMGKEIKFLLHFVKESKQDESGMPNNRFLAERTGGTYSTLKVQPAELEDSGVYFCASSRARQMNTEAFFGQGTRLTVV.

This clonotype has a handful of counts. J is TRBJ2-2 and V is TRBV24-1; TRBD2 aligns across 7 bases. The V segment lost 7 bases and the J segment 5 bases; nucleotides outside the gene matches: 6. Germline CDR1 KGHDR, CDR2 SFDVKD. The CDR3 loop spans 14 amino acids. The CDR3 region has the DNA TGTGCCACCAGGGGAGCGGGAAGGACCGGGGAGCTGTTTTTT. This sequence encodes CATRGAGRTGELFF.

Regarding this clonotype: Only one base separates this from a far larger clonotype, so it likely reflects a read error. The chain couples TRBV7-8 to TRBJ2-1; possible D gene TRBD2, 6 bases. CDR1 and CDR2 from the germline V gene are SGHVS and FQNEAQ. The CDR3 length is 15 residues. CDR3 sequence: CVSSLAIAVYNEQFF. The CDR3 DNA reads TGTGTCAGCAGCTTAGCCATAGCGGTCTACAATGAGCAGTTCTTC.

The rearrangement joins TRBV7-9 to TRBJ2-3; unclear D gene. Germline V CDR1 and CDR2: SEHNR, FQNEAQ (reference sequence). Trimming took off 3 bases at V and 4 bases at J, with 8 bases between the two ends. CDR3 length: 13 amino acids. The CDR3 DNA follows: TGTGCCAGCAGCTTTGAGATCCCAGATACGCAGTATTTT. Protein product: CASSFEIPDTQYF.

This clonotype was recorded at least ten times. The chain recombines TRBV7-2 with TRBJ2-1; D is ambiguous. Between the trimmed V and J ends, which lost 2 bases and 0 bases, there was a span of 8 bases. Germline CDR1 reads SGHTA; CDR2 reads FQGNSA. The CDR3 is made up of 15 amino acids. The CDR3 is CASSLSLGSYNEQFF. In DNA form, the CDR3 reads TGTGCCAGCAGCTTATCGCTAGGCTCCTACAATGAGCAGTTCTTC.

Many counts were recorded for this clonotype. The junction differs from germline at one of its ends, possibly a read error. The rearrangement uses TRBV7-7 and TRBJ2-3; 8 positions agree with TRBD2. Germline lookup yields CDR1 SSHAT and CDR2 FNYEAQ (reference sequence). This CDR3 contains 15 residues. The CDR3 coding sequence is TGTGCTAGCAGCTCAGGGGCGGGAGGATCAGATACGCAGTATTTT. Translated: CASSSGAGGSDTQYF.

This chain links TRBV19 with TRBJ2-1; no reliable D call. Looked up from germline, CDR1 is LNHDA and CDR2 is SQIVND (reference sequence). This CDR3 has 14 amino acids. V gave up 4 bases and J gave up 7 bases, with 14 bases separating them. CDR3 bases: TGTGCCAGTAGTACCTCCGCTCTAGAGAATGAGCAGTTCTTC. It yields the protein CASSTSALENEQFF.

This clonotype has at least ten counts. This sequence joins TRBV18 and TRBJ2-1, with 15 bases aligning to TRBD2. The CDR3 spans 15 residues. V trimming: 0 bases; J trimming: 15 bases; junction bases outside the gene matches: 6. Per germline, CDR1 KGHSH and CDR2 LQKENI. This CDR3 reads CASSPPGLAGGRRFF. The DNA of the CDR3 is TGTGCCAGCTCACCACCGGGACTAGCGGGAGGCAGGCGGTTCTTC.

The chain couples TRBV7-9 to TRBJ1-1; 7 bases align to TRBD1. V lost 5 bases, J lost 5 bases, and 5 bases stayed unmatched. The germline V gene has CDR1 SEHNR and CDR2 FQNEAQ (reference sequence). The CDR3 is 13 amino acids. For the CDR3, the DNA is TGTGCCAGCAGCCGGGACAGTCGGACTGAAGCTTTCTTT. Its protein product is CASSRDSRTEAFF.

The table lists this clonotype with a count of one. This may be a read error: a much more frequent sequence differs by one nucleotide. The CDR3 protein is CASGLRQGYGSGNTIYF. In nucleotides, the CDR3 is TGTGCCAGCGGCTTAAGACAGGGTTATGGGTCTGGAAACACCATATATTTT. The chain employs TRBV7-2 and TRBJ1-3, with 7 bases aligning to TRBD1. The CDR3 runs to 17 residues. CDR1 SGHTA and CDR2 FQGNSA come from the germline V gene.

This clonotype was observed at least ten times. This chain connects TRBV28 to TRBJ2-3, with D possibly matching TRBD1 (6 bases). Germline V lookup: CDR1 MDHEN, CDR2 SYDVKM. This CDR3 is 12 amino acids long. Trimming pared 9 bases from V and 9 bases from J, leaving 16 bases between. Here the CDR3 DNA reads TGTGCCAGTGGTGGAGACAGGAGAACGCAGTATTTT. Protein product: CASGGDRRTQYF. Full variable domain (outside the CDR3, taken from reference TRBV28 and TRBJ2-3): DVKVTQSSRYLVKRTGEKVFLECVQDMDHENMFWYRQDPGLGLRLIYFSYDVKMKEKGDIPEGYSVSREKKERFSLILESASTNQTSMYLCASGGDRRTQYFGPGTRLTVL.

This clonotype was seen ten or more times. The chain couples TRBV29-1 to TRBJ1-5; 7 bases fit TRBD1. The CDR3 contains 14 residues. Germline V gene lookup returns CDR1 SQVTM and CDR2 ANQGSEA. Trimming removed 5 bases from V and 7 bases from J; junction bases left unmatched: 11. The CDR3 DNA reads TGCAGCGTTATCGACAGGGCGGTGGGGCAGCCCCAGCATTTT. Its translation: CSVIDRAVGQPQHF.

This clonotype was detected once. This may be a read error, as it is one base from a much larger clone. This chain links TRBV4-2 with TRBJ2-1, with D unclear. Trimming removed 4 bases at V and 7 bases at J, with 11 bases between. The CDR3 consists of 13 residues. Germline V gene data show CDR1 as LGHNA and CDR2 as YNFKEQ. Here the CDR3 DNA reads TGTGCCAGCAGCCGTTACAAGGGAAATGAGCAGTTCTTC. It codes for CASSRYKGNEQFF.

The sample holds many counts of this clonotype. The V call is TRBV3-1, the J call TRBJ2-7, with 8 bases lining up with TRBD2. The CDR3 runs to 14 residues. CDR1 is LGHDT, CDR2 YNNKEL, per germline (reference sequence). The trim removed 4 bases at V and 4 bases at J, leaving 6 bases unmatched. The CDR3 protein is CASSLWTSSYEQYF. Here the CDR3 DNA reads TGTGCCAGCAGCCTCTGGACTAGCTCGTACGAGCAGTACTTC.

This clonotype was seen many times. V is TRBV7-2 and J is TRBJ1-5; maybe TRBD1 (6 bases). The germline V gene encodes CDR1 SGHTA and CDR2 FQGNSA. The V gene lost 3 bases and the J gene lost 2 bases, with 8 bases spanning the gap. The CDR3 spans 14 residues. Here the CDR3 reads CASSLAGGNQPQHF. Here the CDR3 DNA reads TGTGCCAGCAGCTTGGCAGGGGGCAATCAGCCCCAGCATTTT.